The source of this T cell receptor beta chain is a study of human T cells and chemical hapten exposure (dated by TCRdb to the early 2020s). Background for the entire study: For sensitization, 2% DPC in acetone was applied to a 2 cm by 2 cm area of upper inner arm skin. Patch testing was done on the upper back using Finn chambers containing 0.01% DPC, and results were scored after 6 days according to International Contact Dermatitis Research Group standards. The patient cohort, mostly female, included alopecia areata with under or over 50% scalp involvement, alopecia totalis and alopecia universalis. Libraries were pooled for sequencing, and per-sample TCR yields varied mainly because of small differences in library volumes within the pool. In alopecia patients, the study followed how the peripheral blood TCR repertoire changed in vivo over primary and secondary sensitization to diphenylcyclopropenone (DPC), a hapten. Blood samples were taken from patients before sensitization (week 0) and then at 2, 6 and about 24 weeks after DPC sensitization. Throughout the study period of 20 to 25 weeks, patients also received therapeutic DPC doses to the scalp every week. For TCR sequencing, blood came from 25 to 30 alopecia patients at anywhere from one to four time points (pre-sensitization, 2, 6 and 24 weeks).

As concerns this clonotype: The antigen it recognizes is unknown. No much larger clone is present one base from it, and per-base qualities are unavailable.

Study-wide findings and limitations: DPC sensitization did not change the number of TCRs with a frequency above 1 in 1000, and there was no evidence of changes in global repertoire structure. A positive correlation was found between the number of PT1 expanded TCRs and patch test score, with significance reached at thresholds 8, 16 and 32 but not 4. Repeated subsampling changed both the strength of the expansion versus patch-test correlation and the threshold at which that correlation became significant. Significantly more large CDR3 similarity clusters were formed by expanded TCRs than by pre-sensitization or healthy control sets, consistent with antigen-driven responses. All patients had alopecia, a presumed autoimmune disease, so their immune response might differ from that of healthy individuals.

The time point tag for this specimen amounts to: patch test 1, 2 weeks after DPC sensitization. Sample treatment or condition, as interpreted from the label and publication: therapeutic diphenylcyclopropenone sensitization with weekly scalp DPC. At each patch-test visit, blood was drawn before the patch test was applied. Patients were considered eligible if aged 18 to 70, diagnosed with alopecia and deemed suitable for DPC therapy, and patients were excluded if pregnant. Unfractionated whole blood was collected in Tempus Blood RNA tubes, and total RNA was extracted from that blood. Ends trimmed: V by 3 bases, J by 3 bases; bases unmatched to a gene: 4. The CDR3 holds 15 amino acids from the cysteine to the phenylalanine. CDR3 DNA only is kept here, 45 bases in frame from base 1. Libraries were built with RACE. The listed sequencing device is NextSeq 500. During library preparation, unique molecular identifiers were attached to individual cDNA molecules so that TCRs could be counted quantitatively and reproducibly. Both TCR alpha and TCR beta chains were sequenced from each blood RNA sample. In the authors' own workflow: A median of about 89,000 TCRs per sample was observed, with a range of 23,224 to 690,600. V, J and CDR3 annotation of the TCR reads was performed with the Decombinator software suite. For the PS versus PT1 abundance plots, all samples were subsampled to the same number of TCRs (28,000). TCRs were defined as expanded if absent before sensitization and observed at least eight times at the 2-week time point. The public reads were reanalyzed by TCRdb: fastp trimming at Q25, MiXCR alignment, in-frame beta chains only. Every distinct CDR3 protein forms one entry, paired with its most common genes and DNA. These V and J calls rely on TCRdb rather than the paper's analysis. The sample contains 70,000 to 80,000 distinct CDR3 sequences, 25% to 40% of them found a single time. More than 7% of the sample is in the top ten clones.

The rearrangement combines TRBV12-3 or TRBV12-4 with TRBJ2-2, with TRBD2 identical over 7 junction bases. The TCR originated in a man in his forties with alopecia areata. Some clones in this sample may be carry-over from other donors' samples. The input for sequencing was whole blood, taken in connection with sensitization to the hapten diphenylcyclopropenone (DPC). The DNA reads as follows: TGTGCCAGCAGTTTTGCGGCGGGAGACACCGGGGAGCTGTTTTTT. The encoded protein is CASSFAAGDTGELFF.